This T cell receptor beta chain is drawn from a study of T cell clones after liver transplantation. Study details: Three of the eight recipients were HCV-positive; the rest had non-autoimmune, non-viral transplant indications.

TCRdb keeps only in-frame clones here, not all; method: immunoSEQ multiplex PCR. The table shows thousands of clones, with around three quarters occurring only once. The material was CD8+ T cells from blood, obtained 24 months after liver transplant. The sequence came from a human patient who received a liver transplant. Some T cells here may be from the graft donor.

The chain's CDR3 is CASSQDIWGANTEAFF. The CDR3 nucleotides are TGCGCCAGCAGCCAAGATATTTGGGGGGCTAACACTGAAGCTTTCTTT. The genes are TRBV4-3 and TRBJ1-1; possibly TRBD1 for D (6 bases). CDR1 and CDR2 from the germline V gene are LGHNA and YSLEER. CDR3 size: 16 residues. The germline V and J ends were trimmed by 0 bases and 2 bases, with 13 bases remaining between them.